Listed below are T cell receptor beta chains from one sample, sequenced in a study of cytomegalovirus exposure and HLA in healthy donors. This table comes from immunoSEQ multiplex PCR, and its TCRdb copy is limited to in-frame clones, with some not included. The sample carries around 300,000 clones, approximately 86% recorded once. The sequenced sample was PBMCs. These receptors all come from a man aged 25-40 years in good health and CMV-seronegative. Both conserved end residues are part of each CDR3. The order of the fields is J gene, D gene, V gene, clone size, CDR3 protein, CDR3 DNA. The D gene is left open where the match is weak. Only part of the rows carry a size: once, few, many, or a class if the clone is expanded.

j_gene: TRBJ2-6; d_gene: TRBD1; v_gene: TRBV5-6; abundance: NA; CDR3aa: CASSFGPGQGAPGANVLTF; CDR3nt: TGTGCCAGCAGCTTCGGACCGGGACAGGGGGCGCCGGGGGCCAACGTCCTGACTTTC
j_gene: TRBJ2-1; d_gene: TRBD2; v_gene: TRBV27; abundance: NA; CDR3aa: CASRSGGSNNEQFF; CDR3nt: TGTGCCAGCAGGAGCGGGGGGTCCAACAATGAGCAGTTCTTC
j_gene: TRBJ2-5; d_gene: NA; v_gene: TRBV25-1; abundance: NA; CDR3aa: CASSEYDKHQETQYF; CDR3nt: TGTGCCAGCAGTGAATACGATAAGCATCAAGAGACCCAGTACTTC
j_gene: TRBJ2-7; d_gene: TRBD2; v_gene: TRBV5-4; abundance: NA; CDR3aa: CASSLGGGGAYEQYF; CDR3nt: TGTGCCAGCAGCTTGGGCGGCGGGGGGGCCTACGAGCAGTACTTC
j_gene: TRBJ2-5; d_gene: NA; v_gene: TRBV10-3; abundance: NA; CDR3aa: CAISGGPGKPETQYF; CDR3nt: TGTGCCATCAGTGGGGGGCCGGGCAAACCAGAGACCCAGTACTTC
j_gene: TRBJ2-7; d_gene: TRBD1; v_gene: TRBV2; abundance: NA; CDR3aa: CASKVEQGMVVQYF; CDR3nt: TGTGCCAGCAAGGTGGAACAGGGGATGGTCGTGCAGTACTTC
j_gene: TRBJ1-4; d_gene: NA; v_gene: TRBV7-5; abundance: NA; CDR3aa: CTQRQDLRIEKLFF; CDR3nt: TGTACCCAAAGACAGGACTTACGAATCGAAAAACTGTTTTTT
j_gene: TRBJ2-7; d_gene: TRBD1; v_gene: TRBV13; abundance: NA; CDR3aa: CASSPLGGQGFNEQYF; CDR3nt: TGTGCCAGCAGCCCCCTTGGAGGACAGGGGTTCAACGAGCAGTACTTC
j_gene: TRBJ1-5; d_gene: NA; v_gene: TRBV27; abundance: few; CDR3aa: CASSRQRNQPQHF; CDR3nt: TGTGCCAGCAGTAGACAGAGAAATCAGCCCCAGCATTTT
j_gene: TRBJ2-1; d_gene: TRBD1; v_gene: TRBV5-1; abundance: NA; CDR3aa: CASSLRGQGALRTDNEQFF; CDR3nt: TGCGCCAGCAGCTTGAGGGGACAGGGGGCTTTGAGGACGGACAATGAGCAGTTCTTC
j_gene: TRBJ1-2; d_gene: NA; v_gene: TRBV10-3; abundance: few; CDR3aa: CAISEYREDGYTF; CDR3nt: TGTGCCATCAGTGAGTACAGGGAAGATGGCTACACCTTC
j_gene: TRBJ1-3; d_gene: NA; v_gene: TRBV4-3; abundance: NA; CDR3aa: CASSQDRGSGNTIYF; CDR3nt: TGCGCCAGCAGCCAAGACCGGGGATCTGGAAACACCATATATTTT
j_gene: TRBJ1-3; d_gene: NA; v_gene: TRBV6-1; abundance: NA; CDR3aa: CASSEAGTGNTIYF; CDR3nt: TGTGCCAGCAGTGAAGCCGGGACAGGAAACACCATATATTTT
j_gene: TRBJ2-3; d_gene: NA; v_gene: TRBV12-5; abundance: NA; CDR3aa: CASGLRGADRGGDTQYF; CDR3nt: TGTGCTAGTGGTTTGAGAGGTGCAGACCGAGGGGGAGATACGCAGTATTTT
j_gene: TRBJ1-2; d_gene: NA; v_gene: TRBV7-9; abundance: NA; CDR3aa: CASSLGATNYGYTF; CDR3nt: TGTGCCAGCAGCTTAGGAGCTACTAACTATGGCTACACCTTC
j_gene: TRBJ2-3; d_gene: NA; v_gene: TRBV18; abundance: NA; CDR3aa: CASSWTADTQYF; CDR3nt: TGTGCCAGCTCTTGGACAGCAGATACGCAGTATTTT
j_gene: TRBJ2-5; d_gene: TRBD1; v_gene: TRBV2; abundance: NA; CDR3aa: CASSEAETGARETQYF; CDR3nt: TGTGCCAGCAGTGAAGCGGAGACAGGGGCTAGGGAGACCCAGTACTTC
j_gene: TRBJ1-2; d_gene: TRBD1; v_gene: TRBV7-8; abundance: few; CDR3aa: CASSSNRGQDYGYTF; CDR3nt: TGTGCCAGCAGCTCGAACAGGGGGCAGGACTATGGCTACACCTTC
j_gene: TRBJ1-1; d_gene: TRBD1; v_gene: TRBV29-1; abundance: NA; CDR3aa: CSAQTGPNTEAFF; CDR3nt: TGCAGCGCCCAGACAGGGCCGAACACTGAAGCTTTCTTT
j_gene: TRBJ1-3; d_gene: TRBD1; v_gene: TRBV6-5; abundance: NA; CDR3aa: CASSRNRGSGNTIYF; CDR3nt: TGTGCCAGCAGTCGAAACAGGGGCTCTGGAAACACCATATATTTT
j_gene: TRBJ1-5; d_gene: NA; v_gene: TRBV6-4; abundance: NA; CDR3aa: CASSVENNQPQHF; CDR3nt: TGTGCCAGCAGTGTGGAGAACAATCAGCCCCAGCATTTT
j_gene: TRBJ1-6; d_gene: NA; v_gene: TRBV10-3; abundance: NA; CDR3aa: CAISDSLGALFQLLHF; CDR3nt: TGTGCCATCAGTGATTCACTCGGAGCGCTTTTCCAGCTCCTCCACTTT
j_gene: TRBJ2-1; d_gene: NA; v_gene: TRBV4-3; abundance: NA; CDR3aa: CASSQAGGLYNEQFF; CDR3nt: TGCGCCAGCAGCCAAGCTGGCGGACTATACAATGAGCAGTTCTTC
j_gene: TRBJ2-3; d_gene: TRBD2; v_gene: TRBV9; abundance: NA; CDR3aa: CASSVVGRGVTDTQYF; CDR3nt: TGTGCCAGCAGCGTAGTTGGGCGGGGGGTCACAGATACGCAGTATTTT
j_gene: TRBJ1-1; d_gene: NA; v_gene: TRBV27; abundance: NA; CDR3aa: CASRVGHLQNTEAFF; CDR3nt: TGTGCCAGCAGAGTTGGACATCTTCAGAACACTGAAGCTTTCTTT
j_gene: TRBJ2-7; d_gene: TRBD2; v_gene: TRBV15; abundance: NA; CDR3aa: CATSRLAGGPNEQYF; CDR3nt: TGTGCCACCAGCAGACTAGCGGGGGGGCCGAACGAGCAGTACTTC
j_gene: TRBJ2-2; d_gene: NA; v_gene: TRBV5-1; abundance: NA; CDR3aa: CASSLAAGELFF; CDR3nt: TGCGCCAGCAGCTTGGCCGCCGGGGAGCTGTTTTTT
j_gene: TRBJ2-5; d_gene: NA; v_gene: TRBV10-1; abundance: NA; CDR3aa: CASSRRGAGETQYF; CDR3nt: TGCGCCAGCAGCCGCAGGGGGGCCGGAGAGACCCAGTACTTC
j_gene: TRBJ1-2; d_gene: NA; v_gene: TRBV9; abundance: NA; CDR3aa: CASRRVYGYTF; CDR3nt: TGTGCCAGCAGACGGGTATATGGCTACACCTTC
j_gene: TRBJ2-3; d_gene: TRBD2; v_gene: TRBV7-8; abundance: NA; CDR3aa: CASSPRLSGGADTQYF; CDR3nt: TGTGCCAGCAGCCCCCGACTAAGCGGGGGGGCCGATACGCAGTATTTT
j_gene: TRBJ2-3; d_gene: TRBD2; v_gene: TRBV25-1; abundance: NA; CDR3aa: CASRRTSGVTDTQYF; CDR3nt: TGTGCCAGCAGGCGGACTAGCGGAGTCACAGATACGCAGTATTTT
j_gene: TRBJ1-2; d_gene: TRBD1; v_gene: TRBV7-8; abundance: NA; CDR3aa: CASSPQGQANYGYTF; CDR3nt: TGTGCCAGCAGCCCCCAAGGACAGGCCAACTATGGCTACACCTTC
j_gene: TRBJ1-2; d_gene: TRBD1; v_gene: TRBV4-3; abundance: once; CDR3aa: CASSQDFADRGLGGYTF; CDR3nt: TGCGCCAGCAGCCAAGATTTCGCGGACAGGGGGTTGGGTGGCTACACCTTC